This TCR beta chain was sequenced during a study of tumor T cells in aggressive B-cell lymphoma. V gave up 0 bases and J gave up 2 bases, with 9 bases separating them. Germline V gives CDR1 SGHNT, CDR2 YYREEE (reference sequence). This CDR3 comprises 14 residues. Libraries were prepared by immunoSEQ multiplex PCR; TCRdb keeps only in-frame clonotypes and omits some of them. The data show 800 to 1,100 clones, 79% seen once. The rearrangement joins TRBV5-4 to TRBJ2-7, with D possibly being TRBD2 (6 bases). The specimen was tumor tissue. The origin of this receptor is an adult with diffuse large B cell lymphoma. The CDR3 sequence: CASSLVGGPYEQYF. The CDR3 DNA reads as TGTGCCAGCAGCTTGGTGGGAGGACCCTACGAGCAGTACTTC.